This TCR beta chain stems from a study of glioma-infiltrating T cells (dated by TCRdb to about 2016). The study in broad terms: The study sequenced TCR alpha- and beta-chain repertoires from glioma tissue, from non-neoplastic brain tissue and from matched peripheral blood mononuclear cells. Each tissue-infiltrating repertoire was compared with the same patient's peripheral blood repertoire to measure divergence between tissue and blood T-cell populations. The paired cohort was made up of three low-grade glioma patients, several primary glioblastoma patients and three non-glioma patients who contributed non-neoplastic brain tissue. The full study reports these points: VJ-independent divergence between tissue and blood was lower than expected in non-neoplastic patients but higher than expected in all gliomas, particularly low-grade gliomas. Small numbers underpinned the group comparisons: 7 to 9 glioblastoma patients, three low-grade glioma patients and three non-neoplastic patients. Only a very small number of CDR3 sequences turned up in both tissue and blood, a result put down to high CDR3 diversity combined with limited sampling.

The CDR3 runs 17 residues from the cysteine to the phenylalanine. The kept DNA is CDR3 alone, 51 bases in frame from the first base. V is cut by 3 bases and J by 0 bases, and the space between the germline ends is 14 bases. A note on this clonotype: This receptor's antigen is unknown. Base qualities are not provided; no much larger clone lies one nucleotide away.

The iRepertoire nested amplicon-rescue multiplex PCR (arm-PCR) platform was used to amplify TCR alpha and beta CDR3 regions from RNA. The input for one-step reverse transcription and amplification was roughly 85-400 ng of either tissue mRNA or PBMC total RNA. Following bead purification, Illumina adapters were added by a secondary multiplex PCR, and the libraries were gel-purified between 200 and 400 bp. Internal 6-nucleotide barcodes were carried by the libraries and were used for demultiplexing. The libraries were sequenced on an Illumina MiSeq using 2x220 or 2x250 nucleotide paired-end reads. Processing in the source paper ran as follows. FLASH 1.2.11 was used to merge paired reads, and BWA-MEM then aligned the reads to the GRCh37 human genome before TRA and TRB reads were extracted. For V and J assignment, an IMGT-derived reference of cassette sequences and CDR3 motifs that included pseudogenes was used. Reads were translated in three frames, and productive CDR3s were defined as those with a C...FGXG motif and no stop codons. Unique combinations of V-J cassette pair and CDR3 amino acid sequence were defined as clonotypes. Reads were filtered by Hamming distance, with the threshold set by the sequence error rate of each sample in mapped regions. Using fastp trimming at Q25 and MiXCR clonotype assembly, TCRdb reanalyzed the public sequencing data and kept in-frame beta chains. Entries are consolidated by CDR3 protein sequence, retaining the most common genes and DNA. What appears here as the V and J calls and clone size reflects TCRdb's work, not the paper's. For this sample there are around 150,000 distinct CDR3 sequences; about two fifths appear just once. The ten largest make up around 18% of the sample.

Rearrangement joined TRBV12-3 or TRBV12-4 to TRBJ2-2, with the identity of the D gene unclear. Sequencing was done on a sample of glioma tissue, nonneoplastic brain tissue, or PBMCs (not recorded which). The origin of this receptor is a human donor with low-grade glioma or glioblastoma, undergoing nonglioma brain surgery, or in good health (not recorded which). The CDR3 protein is CASSFGPLTPNTGELFF. The DNA sequence reads TGTGCCAGCAGTTTTGGCCCGTTAACCCCGAACACCGGGGAGCTGTTTTTT.